Included here is one T cell receptor beta chain sequence, with context. These data are taken from a study of T cell changes during pregnancy in multiple sclerosis. Assay used: immunoSEQ multiplex PCR; TCRdb lists only in-frame clones, some missing. This table has 14,000 to 15,000 clones, 65% to 90% appearing once. This CDR3 has 17 amino acids. J was trimmed by 6 bases and V by 0 bases; bases with no gene match: 12. The germline CDR1 and CDR2 sequences are MGHRA and YSYEKL. The chain combines TRBV4-1 with TRBJ1-1; 8 positions match TRBD1. The receptor comes from a female donor with multiple sclerosis, enrolled in a pregnancy study. This sample comprised CD8+ T cells from peripheral blood mononuclear cells, obtained in the first trimester of pregnancy. DNA for the CDR3: TGCGCCAGCAGCCAAGACAACAGGGGGTTTTTGAGGGCTGAAGCTTTCTTT. This sequence encodes CASSQDNRGFLRAEAFF.